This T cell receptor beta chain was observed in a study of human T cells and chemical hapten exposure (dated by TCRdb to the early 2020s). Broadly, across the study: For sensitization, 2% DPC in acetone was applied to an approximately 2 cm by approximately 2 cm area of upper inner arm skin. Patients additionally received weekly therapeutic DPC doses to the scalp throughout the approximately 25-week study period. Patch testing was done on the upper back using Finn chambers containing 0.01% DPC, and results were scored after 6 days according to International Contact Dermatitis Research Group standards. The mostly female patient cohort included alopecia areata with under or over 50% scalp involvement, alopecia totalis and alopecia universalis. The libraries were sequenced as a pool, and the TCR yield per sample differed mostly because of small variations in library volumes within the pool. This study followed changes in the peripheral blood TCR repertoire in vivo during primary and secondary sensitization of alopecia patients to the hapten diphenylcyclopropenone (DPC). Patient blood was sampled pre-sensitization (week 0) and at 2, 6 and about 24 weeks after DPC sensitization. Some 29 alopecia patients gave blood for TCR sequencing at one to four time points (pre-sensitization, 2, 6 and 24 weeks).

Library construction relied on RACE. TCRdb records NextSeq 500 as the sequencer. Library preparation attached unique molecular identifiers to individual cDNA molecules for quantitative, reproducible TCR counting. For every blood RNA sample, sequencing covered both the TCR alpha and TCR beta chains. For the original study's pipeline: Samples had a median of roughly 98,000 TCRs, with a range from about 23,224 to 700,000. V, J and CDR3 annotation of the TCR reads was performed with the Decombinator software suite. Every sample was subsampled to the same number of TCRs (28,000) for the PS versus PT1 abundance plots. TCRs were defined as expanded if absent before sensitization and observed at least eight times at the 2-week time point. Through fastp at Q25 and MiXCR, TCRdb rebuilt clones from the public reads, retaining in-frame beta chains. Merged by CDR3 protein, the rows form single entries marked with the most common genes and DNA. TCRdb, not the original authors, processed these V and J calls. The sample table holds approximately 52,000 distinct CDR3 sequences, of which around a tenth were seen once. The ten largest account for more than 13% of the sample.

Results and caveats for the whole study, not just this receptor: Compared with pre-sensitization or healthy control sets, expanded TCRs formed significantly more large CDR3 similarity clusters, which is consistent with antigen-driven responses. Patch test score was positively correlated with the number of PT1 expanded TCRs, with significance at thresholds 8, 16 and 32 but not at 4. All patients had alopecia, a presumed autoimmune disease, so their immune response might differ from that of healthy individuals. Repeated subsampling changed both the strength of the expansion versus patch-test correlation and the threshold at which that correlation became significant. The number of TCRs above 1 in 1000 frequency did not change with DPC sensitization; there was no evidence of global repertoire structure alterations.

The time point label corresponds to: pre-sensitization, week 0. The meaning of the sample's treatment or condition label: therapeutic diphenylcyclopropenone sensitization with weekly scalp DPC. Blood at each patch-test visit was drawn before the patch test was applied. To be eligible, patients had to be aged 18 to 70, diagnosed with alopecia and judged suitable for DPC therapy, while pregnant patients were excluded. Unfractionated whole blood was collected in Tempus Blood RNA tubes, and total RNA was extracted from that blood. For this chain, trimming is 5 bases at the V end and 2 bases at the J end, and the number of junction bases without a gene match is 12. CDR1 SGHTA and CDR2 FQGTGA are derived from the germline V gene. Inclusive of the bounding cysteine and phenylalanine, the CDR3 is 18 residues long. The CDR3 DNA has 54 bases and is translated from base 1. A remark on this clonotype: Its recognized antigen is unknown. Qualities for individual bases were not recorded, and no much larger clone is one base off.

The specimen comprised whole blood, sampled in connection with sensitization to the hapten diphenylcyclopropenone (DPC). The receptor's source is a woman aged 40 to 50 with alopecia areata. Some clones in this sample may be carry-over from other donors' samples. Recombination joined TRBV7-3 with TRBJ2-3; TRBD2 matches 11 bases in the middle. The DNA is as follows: TGTGCCAGCAGCCTCACCCCCTCTAGCGGGGGGCTCACAGATACGCAGTATTTT. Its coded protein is CASSLTPSSGGLTDTQYF. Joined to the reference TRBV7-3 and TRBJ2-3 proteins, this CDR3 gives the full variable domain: GAGVSQTPSNKVTEKGKYVELRCDPISGHTALYWYRQSLGQGPEFLIYFQGTGAADDSGLPNDRFFAVRPEGSVSTLKIQRTERGDSAVYLCASSLTPSSGGLTDTQYFGPGTRLTVL.